This T cell receptor (beta chain) is drawn from a study of shared clonotypes between healthy human individuals. Turning to this clone: Antigen: not known. Other DNA sequences within the sample encode an identical CDR3.

Study-wide results and limits: Generally, naive subsets came out with larger estimated richness than memory subsets. Sequencing depth was expected to affect clonotype sharing among donors.

The ends were cut back, 4 bases at V and 2 bases at J, with 10 bases in the middle. Germline assignment: CDR1 SGHRS and CDR2 YFSETQ. This CDR3 has 15 amino acids. In the original workflow: Sequence data from immunoSEQ were junction-only and lacked quality scores; consequently, filtering differed. Sequencing used immunoSEQ multiplex PCR; TCRdb keeps in-frame clones, though not all of them. V, J and clone size are those of that table, while D and trimming were read from the DNA. The table has about 2.3 million clones, 80% to 95% seen once. Source material: naive CD4+ T cells from PBMCs. Subset described: CD45RA+ positively selected. This chain links TRBV5-1 with TRBJ2-6; the D gene is possibly TRBD2 (7 bases). The receptor comes from a man aged 18 to 35 in good health. Some clones in this sample may be carry-over from other donors' samples. CDR3: CASSPGGPGANVLTF. The CDR3 bases are TGCGCCAGCAGCCCCGGGGGGCCTGGGGCCAACGTCCTGACTTTC.